The 29 T cell receptor beta chains below all came from one sample that was sequenced in a study of T-cell reconstitution after alpha-beta-depleted transplantation in children. A TCRbeta library incorporating unique molecular identifiers was prepared. TCRdb independently ran MiXCR on the PCR reads; one entry per CDR3 protein. The sample shows about 690,000 distinct CDR3 sequences, approximately 17% of them seen only once. Sequencing used PBMCs from the stem cell graft donor, obtained from the stem cell graft. These receptors were collected from a human donor who donated a stem cell graft to a child with acute myeloid leukemia.

This clonotype was found a few times. V gene TRBV7-2 combines with J gene TRBJ1-2; D unresolved. The CDR3 sequence is 14 residues long. V gave up 1 base and J gave up 6 bases, with 12 bases separating them. In germline, CDR1 is SGHTA, CDR2 FQGNSA. The CDR3 reads CASSLEGLIDGYTF. The DNA of the CDR3 is TGTGCCAGCAGCTTAGAAGGGTTGATAGATGGCTACACCTTC.

This clonotype was counted many times. This chain connects TRBV7-9 to TRBJ2-2, with 7 bases matching TRBD2. Germline V gene data show CDR1 as SEHNR and CDR2 as FQNEAQ (reference sequence). V trimming: 4 bases; J trimming: 6 bases; junction bases outside the gene matches: 2. The CDR3 has 13 residues. The CDR3 DNA sequence: TGTGCCAGCAGCTACGCGGGGGCCGGGGAGCTGTTTTTT. As protein: CASSYAGAGELFF. Variable domain in full (rest from reference TRBV7-9 and TRBJ2-2): DTGVSQNPRHKITKRGQNVTFRCDPISEHNRLYWYRQTLGQGPEFLTYFQNEAQLEKSRLLSDRFSAERPKGSFSTLEIQRTEQGDSAMYLCASSYAGAGELFFGEGSRLTVL.

This chain links TRBV20-1 with TRBJ1-6; 8 nucleotides match TRBD1. Germline-derived CDR1 and CDR2 are DFQATT and SNEGSKA (reference sequence). CDR3 length: 17 residues. V lost 5 bases, J lost 0 bases, and 9 bases stayed unmatched. CDR3 sequence reads: CSAGTGGTPSYNSPLHF. CDR3 sequence (DNA): TGCAGTGCTGGCACAGGGGGTACCCCCTCCTATAATTCACCCCTCCACTTT.

The V and J genes are TRBV20-1 and TRBJ2-1; D ambiguous. The CDR3 sequence is 15 residues long. Germline CDR1 and CDR2: DFQATT and SNEGSKA (reference sequence). V lost 1 base to trimming and J lost 8 bases, with 18 bases between them. The CDR3 here is CSARAQTGPRYEQFF. Here the CDR3 DNA reads TGCAGTGCTAGAGCCCAAACCGGGCCCCGGTATGAGCAGTTCTTC.

This clonotype has ten or more counts. V usage is TRBV20-1 and J usage is TRBJ1-2, with D tentatively TRBD1 (5 bases). This CDR3 spans 16 amino acids. In germline, CDR1 is DFQATT, CDR2 SNEGSKA (reference sequence). V was shortened by 5 bases and J by 7 bases, with 26 bases between the two germline ends. The DNA of the CDR3 is TGCAGTGCTCCCGCCTCCGGACGGGACGCACTAGGTGGCTACACCTTC. Translation gives CSAPASGRDALGGYTF.

The table lists this clonotype with a few counts. This chain's CDR3 is CSARGPGGEQYF. The DNA of the CDR3 is TGCAGTGCTAGAGGGCCCGGTGGCGAGCAGTACTTC. J is TRBJ2-7 and V is TRBV20-1, with D uncertain. CDR1 is DFQATT, CDR2 SNEGSKA, per germline (reference sequence). CDR3 size: 12 residues. Trimming shortened V by 1 base and J by 6 bases, and 10 bases separated the two germline ends.

This clonotype showed up many times. This chain uses TRBV10-3 with TRBJ2-3, with TRBD2 identical over 7 bases. CDR1 ENHRY and CDR2 SYGVKD come from the germline V gene. There are 11 residues in the CDR3. J lost 4 bases, V lost 9 bases, and 1 base had no gene match. CDR3 loop: CAIGLADTQYF. The CDR3, as DNA: TGTGCCATAGGACTAGCAGATACGCAGTATTTT.

This chain links TRBV21-1 with TRBJ2-3. TRBV21-1 is described as a pseudogene. The length of the CDR3 is 11 residues. CDR3 protein: CASGKTDTQYF. CDR3 DNA: TGTGCCAGCGGAAAGACAGATACGCAGTATTTT.

This clonotype was recorded at least ten times. CDR3 region: CSVEGRANTEAFF. In DNA form, the CDR3 reads TGCAGCGTTGAAGGCAGGGCGAACACTGAAGCTTTCTTT. This chain connects TRBV29-1 to TRBJ1-1, with a possible D match to TRBD1 (5 bases). This CDR3 is built from 13 residues. V dropped 1 base and J dropped 1 base, with 7 bases sitting between them. The germline V gene encodes CDR1 SQVTM and CDR2 ANQGSEA. The full variable domain, with the rest looked up from reference TRBV29-1 and TRBJ1-1, is SAVISQKPSRDICQRGTSLTIQCQVDSQVTMMFWYRQQPGQSLTLIATANQGSEATYESGFVIDKFPISRPNLTFSTLTVSNMSPEDSSIYLCSVEGRANTEAFFGQGTRLTVV.

Only a few counts were recorded for this clonotype. The rearrangement uses TRBV7-2 and TRBJ2-2; D assignment may be TRBD1 or TRBD2 (5 bases each). Looked up from germline, CDR1 is SGHTA and CDR2 is FQGNSA. V lost 8 bases to trimming and J lost 6 bases, with 19 bases between them. This CDR3 has 15 residues. The CDR3 DNA reads TGTGCCAGCTCAAGGGACCGACCCACCTCCGGGGAGCTGTTTTTT. Translated, it gives CASSRDRPTSGELFF.

The chain is built from TRBV20-1 and TRBJ1-2; the D gene is possibly TRBD1 (5 bases). From germline, CDR1 is DFQATT and CDR2 SNEGSKA (reference sequence). V lost 2 bases and J 6 bases, leaving 10 bases between the germline ends. CDR3 length equals 12 residues. The CDR3 loop reads CSARWGSNGYTF. In DNA, the CDR3 is TGCAGTGCTAGATGGGGCAGCAATGGCTACACCTTC.

The chain has TRBV7-3 and TRBJ1-4; D is unclear. The CDR3 runs 15 residues. The V and J ends lost 1 base and 4 bases respectively, with 10 bases between them. Germline V gene lookup returns CDR1 SGHTA and CDR2 FQGTGA. The CDR3 DNA sequence: TGTGCCAGCAGCTTAAATGGAGGGATTAATGAAAAACTGTTTTTT. It is translated as CASSLNGGINEKLFF.

J is TRBJ2-1 and V is TRBV3-1; D gene uncertain. This CDR3 region has 14 residues. Per the germline V gene, CDR1 is LGHDT and CDR2 is YNNKEL (reference sequence). V was trimmed by 1 base and J by 7 bases, leaving 11 bases between them. The CDR3 region has the DNA TGTGCCAGCAGCCAAGTATCTGGTGGGAATGAGCAGTTCTTC. Its translation: CASSQVSGGNEQFF.

This clonotype was seen a few times. The rearrangement uses TRBV7-9 and TRBJ1-1; D gene unclear. The CDR3 is made up of 13 amino acids. V lost 11 bases to trimming and J lost 5 bases, with 18 bases between them. Germline CDR1 reads SEHNR; CDR2 reads FQNEAQ (reference sequence). The CDR3 here is CAGESTSRTEAFF. CDR3 DNA sequence: TGTGCCGGTGAGAGTACCTCAAGGACTGAAGCTTTCTTT.

This clonotype has a count of ten or more. V usage is TRBV20-1 and J usage is TRBJ2-7; 9 bases map to TRBD2. The CDR3 spans 16 residues. V gave up 1 base and J gave up 2 bases; unmatched junction bases: 9. CDR1 DFQATT and CDR2 SNEGSKA come from the germline V gene (reference sequence). The CDR3 DNA sequence: TGCAGTGCTAGAGGTTCCGGGCTAGCGGGACCCTACGAGCAGTACTTC. Amino acids: CSARGSGLAGPYEQYF.

This clonotype came up many times. J is TRBJ1-4 and V is TRBV29-1; 9 positions agree with TRBD1. Germline V gene data show CDR1 as SQVTM and CDR2 as ANQGSEA. The CDR3 spans 16 residues. The V and J ends lost 2 bases and 8 bases, in that order; junction bases with no gene match: 12. CDR3 loop: CSVEKVRTGAGEKLFF. CDR3 nucleotides: TGCAGCGTTGAAAAAGTTCGGACAGGGGCAGGAGAAAAACTGTTTTTT.

This rearrangement joins TRBV24-1 to TRBJ2-3, with a tentative D call TRBD1 (6 bases). Germline CDR1 and CDR2: KGHDR and SFDVKD. This CDR3 is built from 15 residues. Between the trimmed V and J ends, which lost 0 bases and 4 bases, there was a span of 10 bases. The CDR3 here is CATSDLRQGSDTQYF. The CDR3 DNA reads as TGTGCCACCAGTGATTTGCGGCAGGGGTCAGATACGCAGTATTTT.

This clonotype was detected ten times or more. The rearrangement joins TRBV9 to TRBJ1-3, with D possibly matching TRBD1 (6 bases). The CDR3 runs 14 residues. CDR1 SGDLS and CDR2 YYNGEE come from the germline V gene. The germline V and J ends were trimmed by 4 bases and 4 bases, with 12 bases remaining between them. CDR3: CASSSTGYGNTIYF. The CDR3 DNA follows: TGTGCCAGCAGCTCTACAGGGTACGGAAACACCATATATTTT.

This clonotype turned up a few times. CDR3 DNA: TGCGCCAGCATGGACAGGGACAGGACCTACGAGCAGTACGTC. Its translation is CASMDRDRTYEQYV. V and J are TRBV5-1 and TRBJ2-7, with TRBD1 identical over 8 bases. Trimming took 6 bases from V and 2 from J; bases not matched to a gene: 7. Germline V gene sequence: CDR1 SGHRS, CDR2 YFSETQ. This CDR3 region has 14 residues.

At least ten counts were recorded for this clonotype. V gene TRBV15 combines with J gene TRBJ2-1; D gene unclear. Germline values: CDR1 LNHNV, CDR2 YYDKDF (reference sequence). The V end was cut by 6 bases, the J end by 4 bases, with 10 bases between. The CDR3 totals 13 residues. DNA of the CDR3: TGTGCCACCAGAATTTCTCGGTACAATGAGCAGTTCTTC. It yields the protein CATRISRYNEQFF.

This clonotype was found many times. The chain recombines TRBV20-1 with TRBJ2-1; the D gene is possibly TRBD2 (6 bases). V was shortened by 7 bases and J by 4 bases, with 11 bases between the two germline ends. Germline lookup yields CDR1 DFQATT and CDR2 SNEGSKA (reference sequence). There are 12 residues in the CDR3. The CDR3 nucleotides read TGCAGTGTACGGGGGAGATACAATGAGCAGTTCTTC. It encodes CSVRGRYNEQFF.

This clonotype showed up many times. J is TRBJ2-3 and V is TRBV7-2; D not certain. With 1 base removed from V and 1 base from J, the gap between germline ends came to 9 bases. This CDR3 comprises 15 residues. Germline-derived CDR1 and CDR2 are SGHTA and FQGNSA. CDR3 sequence: CASSLGIRRTDTQYF. The CDR3 DNA reads TGTGCCAGCAGCTTAGGGATCCGCCGCACAGATACGCAGTATTTT.

This clonotype was detected ten times or more. This sequence joins TRBV12-3 or TRBV12-4 and TRBJ1-2; 7 nucleotides align to TRBD1. V shed 6 bases, J shed 8 bases, and the junction held 6 bases outside the gene matches. The CDR3 consists of 12 residues. CDR3 residues: CASSLGQVGYTF. The CDR3 nucleotides read TGTGCCAGCAGCCTCGGACAGGTGGGCTACACCTTC.

This sequence joins TRBV7-3 and TRBJ2-1; 7 bases align to TRBD2. The germline CDR1 and CDR2 sequences are SGHTA and FQGTGA. The CDR3 is 14 residues long. With 2 bases clipped from V and 5 bases from J, the junction kept 3 bases outside the gene matches. Here the CDR3 reads CASSLAGEDNEQFF. Written as DNA, the CDR3 is TGTGCCAGCAGCTTAGCGGGGGAGGACAATGAGCAGTTCTTC. The full variable domain, completed using reference TRBV7-3 and TRBJ2-1, is GAGVSQTPSNKVTEKGKYVELRCDPISGHTALYWYRQSLGQGPEFLIYFQGTGAADDSGLPNDRFFAVRPEGSVSTLKIQRTERGDSAVYLCASSLAGEDNEQFFGPGTRLTVL.

This clonotype was counted many times. CDR3 in DNA: TGCAGTGCTAGGCAGGGGGCGAGGGATCAGCCCCAGCATTTT. Residues: CSARQGARDQPQHF. The chain employs TRBV20-1 and TRBJ1-5, with 8 bases matching TRBD1. Germline V gene data show CDR1 as DFQATT and CDR2 as SNEGSKA (reference sequence). The CDR3 is 14 amino acids. J gave up 5 bases and V 3 bases, and 6 bases lay outside the gene matches.

As to this clonotype: One end of the junction is discordant with germline, which a read error may explain. This chain connects TRBV24-1 to TRBJ1-5, with D possibly TRBD1 on 5 matching bases. Germline V gene sequence: CDR1 KGHDR, CDR2 SFDVKD. The CDR3 has 14 amino acids. Here the CDR3 reads CATSGRASDQPQHF. CDR3 DNA: TGTGCCACCAGTGGCAGGGCTAGCGATCAGCCCCAGCATTTT.

This clonotype was seen ten or more times. The V gene is TRBV6-6, the J gene TRBJ2-3; D gene uncertain. Trimming removed 5 bases from V and 6 bases from J, with 6 bases in between. Germline assignment: CDR1 MNHNY and CDR2 SVGAGI (reference sequence). This CDR3 spans 11 amino acids. This CDR3 is CASSTTDTQYF. CDR3 bases: TGTGCCAGCAGTACCACGGATACGCAGTATTTT.

This clonotype was detected many times. The chain uses TRBV7-2 and TRBJ1-5, with D unresolved. The germline CDR1 and CDR2 sequences are SGHTA and FQGNSA. Trimming pared 1 base from V and 5 bases from J, leaving 6 bases between. The CDR3 is made up of 13 amino acids. The DNA of the CDR3 is TGTGCCAGCAGCTTAGGGAGACATCAGCCCCAGCATTTT. It is translated as CASSLGRHQPQHF. The full variable domain, its missing parts supplied by reference TRBV7-2 and TRBJ1-5, is GAGVSQSPSNKVTEKGKDVELRCDPISGHTALYWYRQSLGQGLEFLIYFQGNSAPDKSGLPSDRFSAERTGGSVSTLTIQRTQQEDSAVYLCASSLGRHQPQHFGDGTRLSIL.

CDR3 coding DNA: TGTGCCAGCAGCTTAGTCGTGGCGGAATACAATGAGCAGTTCTTC. Translating it yields CASSLVVAEYNEQFF. V usage is TRBV7-6 and J usage is TRBJ2-1; D is unresolved. The ends were cut back, 1 base at V and 4 bases at J, with 11 bases in the middle. The CDR3 is made up of 15 amino acids. Germline V gene lookup returns CDR1 SGHVS and CDR2 FNYEAQ.